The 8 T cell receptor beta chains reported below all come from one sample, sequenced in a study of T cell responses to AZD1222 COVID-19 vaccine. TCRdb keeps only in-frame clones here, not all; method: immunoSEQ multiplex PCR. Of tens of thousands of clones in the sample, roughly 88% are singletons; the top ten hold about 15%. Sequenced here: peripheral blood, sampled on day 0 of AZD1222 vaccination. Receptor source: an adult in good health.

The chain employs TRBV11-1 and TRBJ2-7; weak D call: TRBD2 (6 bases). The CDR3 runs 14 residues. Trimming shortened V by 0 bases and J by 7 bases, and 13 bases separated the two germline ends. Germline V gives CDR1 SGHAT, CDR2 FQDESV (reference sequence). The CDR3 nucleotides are TGTGCCAGCAGCTTAGCGGGAGGACATCGGGAGCAGTACTTC. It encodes CASSLAGGHREQYF. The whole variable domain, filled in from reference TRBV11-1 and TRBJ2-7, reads EAEVAQSPRYKITEKSQAVAFWCDPISGHATLYWYRQILGQGPELLVQFQDESVVDDSQLPKDRFSAERLKGVDSTLKIQPAELGDSAMYLCASSLAGGHREQYFGPGTRLTVT.

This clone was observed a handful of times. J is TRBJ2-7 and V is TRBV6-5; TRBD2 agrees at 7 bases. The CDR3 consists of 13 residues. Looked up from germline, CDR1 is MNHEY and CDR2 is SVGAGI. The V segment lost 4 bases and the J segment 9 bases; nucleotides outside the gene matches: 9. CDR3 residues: CASSSGGSRRQYF. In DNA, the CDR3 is TGTGCCAGCAGTTCTGGCGGGAGTAGAAGGCAGTACTTC.

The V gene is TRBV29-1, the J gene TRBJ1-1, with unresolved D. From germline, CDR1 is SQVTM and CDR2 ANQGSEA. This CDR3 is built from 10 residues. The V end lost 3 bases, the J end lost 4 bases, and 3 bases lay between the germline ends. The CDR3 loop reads CSVEGTEAFF. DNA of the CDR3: TGCAGCGTTGAGGGCACTGAAGCTTTCTTT.

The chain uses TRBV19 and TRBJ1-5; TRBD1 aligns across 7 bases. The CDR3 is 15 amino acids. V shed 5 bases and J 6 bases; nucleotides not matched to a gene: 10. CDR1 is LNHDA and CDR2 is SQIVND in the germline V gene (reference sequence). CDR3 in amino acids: CASSAQTGAGQPQHF. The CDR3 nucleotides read TGTGCCAGTAGTGCGCAAACAGGGGCCGGTCAGCCCCAGCATTTT.

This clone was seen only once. CDR3 in amino acids: CSVPSGRDYEQYF. CDR3 DNA sequence: TGCAGCGTTCCTAGCGGGAGGGACTACGAGCAGTACTTC. The gene calls are TRBV29-1 and TRBJ2-7; 12 nucleotides line up with TRBD2. This CDR3 is 13 amino acids long. Germline trimming cut 5 bases from V and 3 bases from J; bases unmatched to any gene: 2. Germline assignment: CDR1 SQVTM and CDR2 ANQGSEA.

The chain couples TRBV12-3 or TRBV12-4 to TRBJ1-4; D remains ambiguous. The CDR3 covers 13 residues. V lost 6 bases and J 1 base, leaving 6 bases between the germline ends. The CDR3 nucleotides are TGTGCCAGCAGGCAAGGAACTAATGAAAAACTGTTTTTT. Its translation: CASRQGTNEKLFF.

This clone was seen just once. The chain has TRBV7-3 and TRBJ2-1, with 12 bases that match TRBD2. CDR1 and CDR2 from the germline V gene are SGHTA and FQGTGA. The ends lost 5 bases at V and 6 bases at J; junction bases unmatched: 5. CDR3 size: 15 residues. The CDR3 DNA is TGTGCCAGCAGCCCGACTAGCGGGAGCGGCAATGAGCAGTTCTTC. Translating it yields CASSPTSGSGNEQFF.

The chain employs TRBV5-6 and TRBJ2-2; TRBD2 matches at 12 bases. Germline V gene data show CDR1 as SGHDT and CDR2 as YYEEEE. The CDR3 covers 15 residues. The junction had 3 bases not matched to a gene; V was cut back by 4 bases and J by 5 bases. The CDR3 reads CASSVGTSGTGELFF. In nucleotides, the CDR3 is TGTGCCAGCAGCGTTGGGACTAGCGGGACCGGGGAGCTGTTTTTT.